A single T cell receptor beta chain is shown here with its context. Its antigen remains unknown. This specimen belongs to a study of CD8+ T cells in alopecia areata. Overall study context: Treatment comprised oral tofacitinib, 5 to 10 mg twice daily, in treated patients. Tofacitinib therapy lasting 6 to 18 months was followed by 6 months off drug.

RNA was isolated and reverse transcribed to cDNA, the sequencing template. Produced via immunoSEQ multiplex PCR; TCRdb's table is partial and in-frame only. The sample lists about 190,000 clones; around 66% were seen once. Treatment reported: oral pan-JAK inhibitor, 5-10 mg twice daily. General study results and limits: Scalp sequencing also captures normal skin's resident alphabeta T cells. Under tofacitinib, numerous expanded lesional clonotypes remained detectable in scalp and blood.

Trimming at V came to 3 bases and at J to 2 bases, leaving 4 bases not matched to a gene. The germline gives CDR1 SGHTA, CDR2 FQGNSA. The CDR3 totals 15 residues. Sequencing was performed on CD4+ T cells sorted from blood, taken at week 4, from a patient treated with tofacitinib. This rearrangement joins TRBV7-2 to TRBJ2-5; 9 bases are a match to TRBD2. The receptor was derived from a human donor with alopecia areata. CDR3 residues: CASSFVAGEQETQYF. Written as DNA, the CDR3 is TGTGCCAGCAGCTTCGTAGCGGGGGAGCAAGAGACCCAGTACTTC.